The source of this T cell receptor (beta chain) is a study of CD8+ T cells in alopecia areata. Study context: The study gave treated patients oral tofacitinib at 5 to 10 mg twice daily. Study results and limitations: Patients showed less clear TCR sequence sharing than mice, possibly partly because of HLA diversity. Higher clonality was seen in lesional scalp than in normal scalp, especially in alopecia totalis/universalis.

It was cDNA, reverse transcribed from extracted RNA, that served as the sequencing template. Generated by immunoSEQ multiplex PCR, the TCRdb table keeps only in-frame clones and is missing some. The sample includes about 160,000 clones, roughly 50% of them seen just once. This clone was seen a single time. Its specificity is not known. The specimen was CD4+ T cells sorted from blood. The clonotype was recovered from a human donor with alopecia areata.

CDR3 in amino acids: CASSRRLAGVYYNEQFF. Here the CDR3 DNA reads TGCGCCAGCAGCCGAAGACTAGCGGGAGTTTACTACAATGAGCAGTTCTTC. This chain joins TRBV5-1 and TRBJ2-1; 12 nucleotides line up with TRBD2. V was clipped by 4 bases and J by 3 bases; unmatched bases: 8. CDR1 and CDR2 (germline): SGHRS, YFSETQ. CDR3 length: 17 residues.